This entry is about one T cell receptor (beta chain). Antigen: not known. The sample belongs to a study of monozygotic twins with inflammatory bowel disease. Germline lookup yields CDR1 SGHNT and CDR2 YYREEE (reference sequence). The CDR3 is 13 amino acids. TCRdb reprocessed the 5' RACE reads, keeping one entry per CDR3 protein, no DNA. This sample's table reports more than 75,000 distinct CDR3 sequences. The study's findings and limits: Relative to healthy twins, IBD patients had fewer clonotypes in common with others, a gap that was especially apparent with disease activity. In the analysis, different T cell subtypes could not be told apart.

This receptor was obtained from a human donor with ulcerative colitis or Crohn's disease, or a healthy co-twin of an affected twin (not recorded which). The genes are TRBV5-4 and TRBJ1-2; the TCRdb call, TRBD1, lacks DNA for checking. What was sequenced was blood. The CDR3 sequence is CVSSLTLGHPHTF.